This T cell receptor beta chain was profiled in a study of Graves' ophthalmopathy and Graves' hyperthyroidism. About the research overall: Specimen type is peripheral blood, obtained at initial diagnosis before any treatment. Study-wide results and caveats: Among thyroid clonotypes expanded above 0.001 frequency, most also appeared in blood.

This clonotype was detected ten times or more. The antigen is not known. The CDR3 has 14 amino acids. Trimming removed 6 bases from V and 0 bases from J, with 9 bases in between. Amplification targeted the TCR beta CDR3 regions, with RNA transcripts as the source material. Amplification began with first-round RT-PCR using HTBI primers, then second-round multiplex PCR was performed. TCRdb independently ran MiXCR on the multiplex PCR reads; one entry per CDR3 protein. This sample yields approximately 460,000 distinct CDR3 sequences, of which around 15% are seen a single time; 9.8% belongs to the top ten. The diagnosis combined clinical symptoms, thyroxine, TRAb, thyroid ultrasound and orbital computed tomography scans.

The sequenced sample was blood. This receptor was taken from a woman aged 25 to 39 with Graves' ophthalmopathy. The rearrangement uses TRBV12-3 or TRBV12-4 and TRBJ1-3; D is ambiguous. CDR3 in amino acids: CASSPNSSGNTIYF. The CDR3 DNA reads as TGTGCCAGCAGCCCGAACAGCTCTGGAAACACCATATATTTT.